This section outlines one T cell receptor beta chain sequence together with its context. This CDR3 has 14 amino acids. Trimming left V 4 bases short and J 2 bases short, with 13 bases between. CDR1 and CDR2 (germline): SGDLS, YYNGEE. A multiplex PCR was run with 60 Vbeta primers and 13 Jbeta primers. TCRdb's copy holds only in-frame clones and misses some; the assay was immunoSEQ multiplex PCR. The sample holds approximately 100,000 clones; around 80% are singletons and the top ten take under 8%. This sample is part of a study of cytomegalovirus exposure and HLA in healthy donors. Though nominally healthy at sampling, donors likely had unrecorded immune exposures.

The receptor was isolated from a woman aged 50 to 60 in good health and CMV-seropositive. The V and J genes are TRBV9 and TRBJ2-7, with D possibly matching TRBD2 (7 bases). Sequencing used PBMCs. This chain's CDR3 is CASSQGGDTYEQYF. In DNA form, the CDR3 reads TGTGCCAGCAGCCAGGGAGGGGACACCTACGAGCAGTACTTC.